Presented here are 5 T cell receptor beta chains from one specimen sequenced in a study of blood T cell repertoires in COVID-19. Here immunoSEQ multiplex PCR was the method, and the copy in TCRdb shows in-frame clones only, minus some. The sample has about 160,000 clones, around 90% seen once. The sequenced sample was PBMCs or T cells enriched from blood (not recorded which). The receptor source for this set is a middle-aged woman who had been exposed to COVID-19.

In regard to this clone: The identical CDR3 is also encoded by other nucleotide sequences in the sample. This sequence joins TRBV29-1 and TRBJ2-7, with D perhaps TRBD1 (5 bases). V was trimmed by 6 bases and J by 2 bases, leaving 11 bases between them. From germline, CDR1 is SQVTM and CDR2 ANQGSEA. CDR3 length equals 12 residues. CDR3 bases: TGCAGCGTGGCTGACAGACCCTACGAGCAGTACTTC. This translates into CSVADRPYEQYF.

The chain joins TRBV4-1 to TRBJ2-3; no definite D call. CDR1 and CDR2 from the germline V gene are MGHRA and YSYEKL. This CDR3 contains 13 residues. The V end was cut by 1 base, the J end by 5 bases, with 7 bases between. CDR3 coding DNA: TGCGCCAGCAGCCAAGCCCTAAAAGATACGCAGTATTTT. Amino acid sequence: CASSQALKDTQYF.

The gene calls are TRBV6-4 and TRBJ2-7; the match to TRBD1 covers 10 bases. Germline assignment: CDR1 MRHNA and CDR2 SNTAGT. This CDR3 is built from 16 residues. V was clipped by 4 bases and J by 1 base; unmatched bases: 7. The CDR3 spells CASSGGGTGDSYEQYF. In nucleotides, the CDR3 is TGTGCCAGCAGTGGGGGCGGGACAGGGGATTCCTACGAGCAGTACTTC.

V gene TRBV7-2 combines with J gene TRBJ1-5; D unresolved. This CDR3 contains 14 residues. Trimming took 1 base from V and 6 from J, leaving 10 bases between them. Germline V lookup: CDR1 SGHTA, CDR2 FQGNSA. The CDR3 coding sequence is TGTGCCAGCAGCTTAGGACAAGCGGGTCAGCCCCAGCATTTT. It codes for CASSLGQAGQPQHF.

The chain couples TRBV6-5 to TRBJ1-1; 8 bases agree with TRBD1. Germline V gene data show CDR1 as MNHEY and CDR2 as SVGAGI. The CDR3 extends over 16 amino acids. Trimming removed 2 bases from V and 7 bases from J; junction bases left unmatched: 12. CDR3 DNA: TGTGCCAGCAGTTACGGCCAGGACAGGGTATGGAATGAAGCTTTCTTT. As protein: CASSYGQDRVWNEAFF.